This T cell receptor (beta chain) came from a study of blood T cell repertoires in COVID-19. Study information: Whether acute or convalescent, the COVID-19 samples came from the United States, Italy and Spain.

Germline V CDR1 and CDR2: MDHEN, SYDVKM. The CDR3 is 15 amino acids. V lost 1 base and J lost 4; bases outside the gene matches: 6. In the original analysis: Nucleated cell number was recorded as an estimate derived from reference gene primer amplification. Profiled with immunoSEQ multiplex PCR; TCRdb holds only in-frame clones, not every one. Clonal size and the V and J genes are those of that table, whereas D and trimming came from the DNA. The sample has roughly 100,000 clones; about 79% are singletons. This sequence originates from a woman aged 80 or older with active or convalescent COVID-19. This chain connects TRBV28 to TRBJ1-1; 7 bases map to TRBD1. The source material was peripheral blood. In DNA form, the CDR3 reads TGTGCCAGCAGTTTATTAGGGGGCTGGGGCACTGAAGCTTTCTTT. Protein: CASSLLGGWGTEAFF.